Below, one T cell receptor (beta chain) is given with its context. The CDR3 spans 16 residues. Unmatched junction bases numbered 7, after V lost 5 bases and J lost 4 bases. Germline V gene sequence: CDR1 SEHNR, CDR2 FQNEAQ (reference sequence). The source of the sample is a study of cytomegalovirus exposure and HLA in healthy donors. 13 Jbeta primers and 60 Vbeta primers were used for the PCR. Data came from immunoSEQ multiplex PCR; TCRdb stores just in-frame clones and leaves some out. The profile shows approximately 150,000 clones, 60% to 85% of them singletons. This clonotype originated in a young man in good health and CMV-seropositive. Sequenced sample: PBMCs. The chain couples TRBV7-9 to TRBJ2-3; 12 positions agree with TRBD2. Written as DNA, the CDR3 is TGTGCCAGCAGCCCCAGACTAGCGGGGGCAGCAGATACGCAGTATTTT. It encodes CASSPRLAGAADTQYF.